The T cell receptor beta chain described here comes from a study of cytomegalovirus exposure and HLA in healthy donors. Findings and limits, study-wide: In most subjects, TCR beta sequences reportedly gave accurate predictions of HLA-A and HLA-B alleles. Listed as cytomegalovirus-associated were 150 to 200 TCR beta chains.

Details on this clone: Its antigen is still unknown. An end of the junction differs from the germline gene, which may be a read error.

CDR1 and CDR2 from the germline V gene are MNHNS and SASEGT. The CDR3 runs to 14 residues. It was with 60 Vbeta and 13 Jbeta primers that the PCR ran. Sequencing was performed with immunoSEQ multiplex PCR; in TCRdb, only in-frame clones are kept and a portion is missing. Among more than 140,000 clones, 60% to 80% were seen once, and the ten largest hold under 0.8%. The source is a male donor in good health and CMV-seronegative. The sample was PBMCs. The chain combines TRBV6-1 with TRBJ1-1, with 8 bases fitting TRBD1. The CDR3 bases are TGCGCCAGCAGTGAGACAGGGGCGAACACTGAAGCTTCCTTT. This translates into CASSETGANTEASF.